This paragraph reports one TCR beta chain. Its antigen remains unknown. A read error may be the cause here, since a much bigger clone is one base away. The conserved closing phenylalanine or tryptophan is absent in this CDR3, likely reflecting a read error. Scientists amplified the TCR beta CDR3 regions from RNA transcripts. In the first round, RT-PCR was carried out with HTBI primers, and a multiplex PCR formed the second round. TCRdb reprocessed the multiplex PCR reads via MiXCR and lists one record per CDR3 protein. The sample consists of over a million distinct CDR3 sequences, 35% to 40% of them appearing once. The data were obtained in a study of Graves' ophthalmopathy and Graves' hyperthyroidism. Findings of the study overall: For separating ophthalmopathy from stable hyperthyroidism, a 13-signature model gave roughly 90% sensitivity and about 80% specificity. Most thyroid clonotypes expanded beyond 0.001 frequency were also found in blood.

Germline V lookup: CDR1 SGHTA, CDR2 FQGNSA. Trimming left V 5 bases short and J 0 bases short, with 20 bases between. CDR3 length equals 17 residues. Each hyperthyroidism patient was newly diagnosed, with under 2 months' duration, and aged 18 to 65. Clinical symptoms, serum thyroxine, TRAb, thyroid ultrasound and orbital computed tomography determined diagnosis. Sequenced: peripheral blood or thyroid tissue (not recorded which). The genes are TRBV7-2 and TRBJ2-7, with D possibly TRBD2 on 6 matching bases. This receptor was taken from an adult man with Graves' hyperthyroidism. CDR3 residues: CASSPQHGGMPSYEQYL. The CDR3 bases are TGTGCCAGCAGCCCCCAGCATGGGGGGATGCCCTCCTACGAGCAGTACCTC.